This T cell receptor beta chain derives from a study of T cell repertoires in cytomegalovirus infection. Study background: Peptides in the study included HLA-C-restricted and HLA-B-restricted CMV epitopes. The public TCR beta signatures pointed to both CMV infection and matching HLA type.

CDR1 SEHNR and CDR2 FQNEAQ come from the germline V gene (reference sequence). Trimming at V came to 5 bases and at J to 8 bases, leaving 14 bases not matched to a gene. This CDR3 region has 17 residues. TCRdb ran MiXCR on the reads and lists one entry per CDR3 protein. Counted here are 84,000 or so distinct CDR3 sequences, approximately 45% occurring once; the ten biggest clones make up 93%. This clonotype was observed a few times. No antigen is known for it. Study-wide results and caveats: Dominating the ex vivo response were HLA-C-restricted CMV-specific TCR beta clonotypes. Adding up the frequency of public TCR beta families identified people who carried CMV plus the relevant HLA.

The sequenced sample was CD8+ T cells from cultured PBMCs, obtained from culture after CMV antigen stimulation. The chain links TRBV7-9 to TRBJ2-1; TRBD2 matches at 11 bases. The TCR comes from a human donor in good health (CMV status not recorded). Some clones in this sample may be carry-over from other donors' samples. In DNA form, the CDR3 reads TGTGCCAGCAGCCCCCCCGGGATACTAGCGGGAGCCTATGAGCAGTTCTTC. Translation gives CASSPPGILAGAYEQFF.